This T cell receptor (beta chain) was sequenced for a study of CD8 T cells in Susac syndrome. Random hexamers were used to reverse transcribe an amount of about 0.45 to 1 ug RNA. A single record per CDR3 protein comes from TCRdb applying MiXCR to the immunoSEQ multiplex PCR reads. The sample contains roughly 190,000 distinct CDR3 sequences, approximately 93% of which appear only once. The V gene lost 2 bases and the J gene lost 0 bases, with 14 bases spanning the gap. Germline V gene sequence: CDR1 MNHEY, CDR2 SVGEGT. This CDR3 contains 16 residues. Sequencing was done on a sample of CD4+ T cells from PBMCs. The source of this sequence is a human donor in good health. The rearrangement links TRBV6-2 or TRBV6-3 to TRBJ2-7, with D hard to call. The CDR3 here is CASSYPAGGSSYEQYV. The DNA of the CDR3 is TGTGCCAGCAGTTACCCGGCCGGCGGAAGCTCCTACGAGCAGTACGTC.